What follows are 18 T cell receptor beta chains derived from one specimen sequenced in a study of blood T cells in healthy people across ages. A J-beta primer mix and a sample-barcoded 5' primer were used in a second PCR of about 6 to 12 cycles. TCRdb fed the 5' RACE reads into MiXCR, producing one record per CDR3 protein. The repertoire has around 1.5 million distinct CDR3 sequences, approximately 59% of them found once; the top ten carry 5.5% to 8%. Sequencing used blood. Receptor source: a man aged 18 to 35 in good health.

The chain links TRBV6-5 to TRBJ2-1; the D call may be TRBD1 or TRBD2 (5 bases each). The CDR3 is made up of 15 amino acids. Trimming shortened V by 2 bases and J by 7 bases, and 15 bases separated the two germline ends. CDR1 MNHEY and CDR2 SVGAGI come from the germline V gene. The CDR3 DNA is TGTGCCAGCAGTTACCAGGGACCCGGCCGGAATGAGCAGTTCTTC. Translated: CASSYQGPGRNEQFF.

DNA for the CDR3: TGCAGCGTCTTTGCGGTCTTCCAAGAGACCCAGTACTTC. It translates to CSVFAVFQETQYF. V and J are TRBV29-1 and TRBJ2-5; no clear D. Germline CDR1 SQVTM, CDR2 ANQGSEA. The CDR3 runs 13 residues. The V and J ends lost 6 bases and 1 base respectively, with 12 bases between them.

This clonotype was picked up a small number of times. The chain recombines TRBV7-9 with TRBJ2-7; D ambiguous. The CDR3 covers 15 residues. Trimming took 0 bases from V and 3 from J, leaving 12 bases between them. Germline values: CDR1 SEHNR, CDR2 FQNEAQ (reference sequence). CDR3 region: CASSLALARYYEQYF. The CDR3 region has the DNA TGTGCCAGCAGCTTAGCGTTGGCTAGATACTACGAGCAGTACTTC.

The rearrangement joins TRBV14 to TRBJ2-3; TRBD1 is a possible D gene (5 bases). The CDR3 totals 16 residues. Trimming took 0 bases from V and 7 from J, leaving 17 bases between them. CDR1 is SGHDN, CDR2 FVKESK, per germline. CDR3 nucleotide sequence: TGTGCCAGCAGCCAAGACAGTGAGGCAGGGATTTATACGCAGTATTTT. Residues: CASSQDSEAGIYTQYF.

This chain connects TRBV4-1 to TRBJ2-7; possible D gene TRBD1, 5 bases. From germline, CDR1 is MGHRA and CDR2 YSYEKL. CDR3 length: 15 amino acids. The ends were cut back, 2 bases at V and 7 bases at J, with 18 bases in the middle. For the CDR3, the DNA is TGCGCCAGCAGCCAACAAACAGGAAGGGGCAATGAGCAGTACTTC. As protein: CASSQQTGRGNEQYF.

This chain connects TRBV7-2 to TRBJ2-5; D unclear. The J call is in doubt because the DNA end fits TRBJ2-7 better. The CDR3 extends over 16 amino acids. Germline V gene sequence: CDR1 SGHTA, CDR2 FQGNSA. Here the CDR3 DNA reads TGTGCCAGCAAATACGAATCTGCGAGCTTTGTCTACGAGCAGTACTTC. Amino acid sequence: CASKYESASFVYEQYF.

The chain joins TRBV15 to TRBJ2-5; D is unclear. Germline V gives CDR1 LNHNV, CDR2 YYDKDF (reference sequence). Trimming left V 5 bases short and J 3 bases short, with 16 bases between. The CDR3 covers 15 residues. The CDR3 DNA reads as TGTGCCACCAGCCTGGGCCGTAATGGGAAAGAGACCCAGTACTTC. Protein product: CATSLGRNGKETQYF.

The V call is TRBV3-1, the J call TRBJ1-1; D unclear. V was shortened by 0 bases and J by 4 bases, with 12 bases between the two germline ends. Germline V gene lookup returns CDR1 LGHDT and CDR2 YNNKEL (reference sequence). The CDR3 contains 15 residues. Here the CDR3 reads CASSQEVGSLTEAFF. The CDR3 nucleotides are TGTGCCAGCAGCCAAGAGGTGGGTAGTCTCACTGAAGCTTTCTTT.

As DNA, the CDR3 is TGCAGCGTTGAAGGGGAAGACGCCGGGGAGCTGTTTTTT. It yields the protein CSVEGEDAGELFF. The chain uses TRBV29-1 and TRBJ2-2; no reliable D call. V lost 1 base, J lost 6 bases, and 9 bases lay in between. Germline values: CDR1 SQVTM, CDR2 ANQGSEA. CDR3 length equals 13 residues.

The genes are TRBV7-2 and TRBJ1-6; 7 bases match TRBD1. The CDR3 is 15 amino acids. The germline gives CDR1 SGHTA, CDR2 FQGNSA. V lost 3 bases, J lost 7 bases, and 6 bases stayed unmatched. The DNA of the CDR3 is TGTGCCAGCAGCTTCGAGACAGGGAAAAATTCACCCCTCCACTTT. As protein: CASSFETGKNSPLHF. Filled out from reference TRBV7-2 and TRBJ1-6, the complete variable domain reads GAGVSQSPSNKVTEKGKDVELRCDPISGHTALYWYRQSLGQGLEFLIYFQGNSAPDKSGLPSDRFSAERTGGSVSTLTIQRTQQEDSAVYLCASSFETGKNSPLHFGNGTRLTVT.

The V call is TRBV7-2, the J call TRBJ2-1, with TRBD2 matching 8 bases. Looked up from germline, CDR1 is SGHTA and CDR2 is FQGNSA. The ends lost 4 bases at V and 0 bases at J; junction bases unmatched: 5. The CDR3 is 16 amino acids. CDR3 residues: CASSSSSGASYNEQFF. CDR3 coding DNA: TGTGCCAGCAGCTCGAGTAGCGGGGCCTCCTACAATGAGCAGTTCTTC.

As for this clonotype: The germline gene is not matched at one end of the junction; a read error may be the cause. V and J are TRBV10-3 and TRBJ2-7; 7 bases are a match to TRBD1. The germline V gene encodes CDR1 ENHRY and CDR2 SYGVKD. This CDR3 spans 14 amino acids. CDR3 protein: CAIKQQGSSYERYF. CDR3 DNA: TGTGCCATCAAACAACAGGGGAGCTCCTACGAGCGGTACTTC.

The genes are TRBV20-1 and TRBJ2-3; a possible D gene is TRBD1 (6 bases). Between the trimmed V and J ends, which lost 6 bases and 2 bases, there was a span of 21 bases. The CDR3 contains 16 residues. Per germline, CDR1 DFQATT and CDR2 SNEGSKA (reference sequence). As DNA, the CDR3 is TGCAGTGCCCGTCCTGCCGGGACACAAGACACAGATACGCAGTATTTT. Protein sequence: CSARPAGTQDTDTQYF.

The chain combines TRBV6-1 with TRBJ2-1; D call uncertain. Germline V lookup: CDR1 MNHNS, CDR2 SASEGT. Trimming removed 0 bases at V and 2 bases at J, with 8 bases between. The CDR3 loop spans 15 amino acids. The chain's CDR3 is CASSEAGRPYNEQFF. The CDR3, as DNA: TGTGCCAGCAGTGAAGCGGGCAGACCCTACAATGAGCAGTTCTTC.

V usage is TRBV27 and J usage is TRBJ1-5, with 9 nucleotides matching TRBD1. Germline V lookup: CDR1 MNHEY, CDR2 SMNVEV (reference sequence). Trimming took 0 bases from V and 6 from J; bases not matched to a gene: 6. The CDR3 is 16 residues long. This chain's CDR3 is CASSLSGTGLGQPQHF. Written as DNA, the CDR3 is TGTGCCAGCAGTTTATCCGGGACAGGGCTTGGTCAGCCCCAGCATTTT.

This clonotype was counted between two and nine times. A much larger clone differs by one base, so this may be a read error. The CDR3 reads CASSPRDNYEQYF. In DNA form, the CDR3 reads TGTGCCAGCAGCCCCCGGGACAACTACGAGCAGTACTTC. The chain employs TRBV7-9 and TRBJ2-7, with a tentative D call TRBD1 (6 bases). The V gene's germline CDR1 is SEHNR and CDR2 FQNEAQ (reference sequence). V was cut by 5 bases and J by 3 bases, with 11 bases left in between. The CDR3 runs to 13 residues.

The rearrangement joins TRBV20-1 to TRBJ2-5, with a tentative D call TRBD2 (5 bases). The germline CDR1 and CDR2 sequences are DFQATT and SNEGSKA (reference sequence). CDR3 length: 15 amino acids. V gave up 0 bases and J gave up 2 bases, with 13 bases separating them. This CDR3 is CSARDGGSSQETQYF. The CDR3 DNA reads TGCAGTGCTAGAGATGGCGGGTCTTCTCAAGAGACCCAGTACTTC.

A remark on this clonotype: The junction shows a germline mismatch at one end, possibly a read error. The rearrangement links TRBV3-1 to TRBJ2-5; no firm D call. The CDR3 totals 13 residues. Germline CDR1 reads LGHDT; CDR2 reads YNNKEL (reference sequence). The DNA for the CDR3 is TGCGCCAGCAGCCAAGGGTTAGAGGAGACCCAGTACTTC. Its protein is CASSQGLEETQYF.